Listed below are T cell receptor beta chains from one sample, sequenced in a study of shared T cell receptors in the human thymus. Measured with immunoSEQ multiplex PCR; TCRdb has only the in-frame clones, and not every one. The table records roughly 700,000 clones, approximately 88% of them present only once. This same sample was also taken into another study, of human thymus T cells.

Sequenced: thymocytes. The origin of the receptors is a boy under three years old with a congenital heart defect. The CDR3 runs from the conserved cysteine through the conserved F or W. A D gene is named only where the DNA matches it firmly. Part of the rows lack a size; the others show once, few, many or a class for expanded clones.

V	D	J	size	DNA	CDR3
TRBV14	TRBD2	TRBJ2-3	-	TGTGCCAGCAGCCTTAGCGGGCCGAGCACAGATACGCAGTATTTT	CASSLSGPSTDTQYF
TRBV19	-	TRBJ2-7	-	TGTGCCAGTACCAACGAAGGGGGGGACTACGAGCAGTACTTC	CASTNEGGDYEQYF
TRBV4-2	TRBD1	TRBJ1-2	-	TGTGCCAGCAGCCATAATCCTCAGGGGGTTAACTATGGCTACACCTTC	CASSHNPQGVNYGYTF
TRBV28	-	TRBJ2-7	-	TGTGCCAGCTCCCCGGGACACCGATACGAGCAGTACTTC	CASSPGHRYEQYF
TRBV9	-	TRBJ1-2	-	TGTGCCAGCAGCGCCCGGGGGAACTATGGCTACACCTTC	CASSARGNYGYTF
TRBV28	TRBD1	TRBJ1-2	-	TGTGCCAGCAGTTTACATCCGGGGAGACAGGGGTCAGACTATGGCTACACCTTC	CASSLHPGRQGSDYGYTF
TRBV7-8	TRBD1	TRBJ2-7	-	TGTGCCACCCAGGACAGGGGGCCCTACGAGCAGTACTTC	CATQDRGPYEQYF
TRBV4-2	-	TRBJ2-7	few	TGTGCCAGCAGCCCTAGTGGAGGGACAGTTAACTACGAGCAGTACTTC	CASSPSGGTVNYEQYF
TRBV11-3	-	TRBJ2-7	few	TGTGCCAGCAGCCTTATAAGGACTTCGGGCGAGCAGTACTTC	CASSLIRTSGEQYF
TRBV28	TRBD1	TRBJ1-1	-	TGTGCCAGCAGTCACAGGGGGCGAGACACTGAAGCTTTCTTT	CASSHRGRDTEAFF
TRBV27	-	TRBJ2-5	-	TGTGCCAGCAGTTGGAGCCCCCCGCGGGGAGTAGCAAGCGAGACCCAGTACTTC	CASSWSPPRGVASETQYF
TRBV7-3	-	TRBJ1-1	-	TGTGCCAGCAGCTTACGGGGGGACACTGAAGCTTTCTTT	CASSLRGDTEAFF
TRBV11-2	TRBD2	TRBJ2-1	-	TGTGCCAGCAGCTTAGATCTGCCCCCTCGGGGGGTCCAGGTCAATGAGCAGTTCTTC	CASSLDLPPRGVQVNEQFF
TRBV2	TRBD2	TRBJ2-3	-	TGTGCCAGCAGACCGACTAGCGGGAGAGAAGATACGCAGTATTTT	CASRPTSGREDTQYF